This record looks at one TCR beta chain sequence and its context. This specimen comes from a study of blood T cell repertoires in COVID-19. Background on the study: COVID-19 samples from acute and convalescent phases originated in the United States, Italy and Spain.

Germline loops: CDR1 SGHRS, CDR2 YFSETQ. V was pared by 4 bases and J by 6 bases, with 13 bases between. The CDR3 consists of 13 residues. Method: immunoSEQ multiplex PCR; TCRdb's copy keeps in-frame clones and lacks some. Seen here are 100,000 to 150,000 clones, 90% observed once, and the top ten hold approximately 3.9%. The sequenced sample consisted of peripheral blood. The chain recombines TRBV5-1 with TRBJ1-2; possibly TRBD1 for D (5 bases). The sequence derives from a woman aged 55-69 years with COVID-19, enrolled during active disease. CDR3 nucleotides: TGCGCCAGCAGCCCAACCGGAGGGGATGGCTACACCTTC. This gives the protein CASSPTGGDGYTF.